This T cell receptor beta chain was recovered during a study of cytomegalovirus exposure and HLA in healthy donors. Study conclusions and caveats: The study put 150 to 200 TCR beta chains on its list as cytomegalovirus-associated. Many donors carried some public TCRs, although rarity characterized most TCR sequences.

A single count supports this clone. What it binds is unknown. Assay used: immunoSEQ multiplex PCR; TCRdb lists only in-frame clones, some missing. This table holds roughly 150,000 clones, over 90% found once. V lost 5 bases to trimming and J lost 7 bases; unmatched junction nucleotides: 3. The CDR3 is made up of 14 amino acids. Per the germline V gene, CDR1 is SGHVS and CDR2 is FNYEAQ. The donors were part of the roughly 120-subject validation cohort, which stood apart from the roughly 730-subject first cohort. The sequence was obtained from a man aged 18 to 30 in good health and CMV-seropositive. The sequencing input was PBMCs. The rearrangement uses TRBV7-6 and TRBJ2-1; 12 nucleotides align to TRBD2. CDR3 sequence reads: CASSLGLAGNEQFF. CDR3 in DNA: TGTGCCAGCAGCCTTGGACTAGCGGGGAATGAGCAGTTCTTC.